The 3 T cell receptor beta chains below come from one sample, sequenced in a study of blood T cell repertoires in COVID-19. The repertoire was sequenced with immunoSEQ multiplex PCR; TCRdb's copy has only in-frame clones and lacks some. Among hundreds of thousands of clones listed, 88% were seen once. Specimen: PBMCs or T cells enriched from blood (not recorded which). Receptor source: a woman in her forties or fifties who had recovered from COVID-19.

The chain carries TRBV2 and TRBJ1-6; D is unresolved. This CDR3 comprises 15 residues. The V gene lost 6 bases and the J gene lost 6 bases, with 15 bases spanning the gap. Germline CDR1 reads SNHLY; CDR2 reads FYNNEI. The CDR3 is CASRELTRSNSPLHF. In DNA form, the CDR3 reads TGTGCCAGCAGGGAACTGACTCGGAGTAATTCACCCCTCCACTTT.

The chain employs TRBV5-1 and TRBJ1-2, with D unresolved. Per the germline V gene, CDR1 is SGHRS and CDR2 is YFSETQ. V lost 3 bases, J lost 3 bases, and 9 bases lay in between. The CDR3 consists of 13 residues. The CDR3 sequence: CASSSGVYYGYTF. For the CDR3, the DNA is TGCGCCAGCAGCTCCGGGGTATACTATGGCTACACCTTC.

The CDR3 protein is CASSVDRGKSEAFF. Written as DNA, the CDR3 is TGTGCCAGCAGTGTAGACAGGGGGAAGTCTGAAGCTTTCTTT. The gene calls are TRBV2 and TRBJ1-1; 9 nucleotides match TRBD1. V lost 4 bases and J lost 6; bases outside the gene matches: 6. CDR3 length: 14 amino acids. Germline V CDR1 and CDR2: SNHLY, FYNNEI.